This T cell receptor (beta chain) was documented in a study of low-dose radiotherapy and immunotherapy resistance in tumors. Gene-specific TRAV and TRBV primers were used for first-strand cDNA, covering alpha and beta chains. It was with a constant-region primer and a V-primer adapter that TCRs were amplified over around 20 PCR cycles. TCRdb itself ran the reads through MiXCR, one entry per CDR3 protein. The table shows more than 70,000 distinct CDR3 sequences, with around a third occurring only once. This clonotype was found many times. CDR3 length: 15 residues. Germline lookup yields CDR1 SGDLS and CDR2 YYNGEE. With V trimmed by 6 bases and J by 6 bases, 7 bases remained unmatched. Time point: before trial treatment. The donors' regimen was nivolumab, ipilimumab, aspirin, low-dose cyclophosphamide and low-dose radiotherapy.

This chain joins TRBV9 and TRBJ2-2; TRBD2 agrees at 11 bases. The TCR originated in a female donor with ovarian cancer. The sequencing used PBMCs, collected before treatment. CDR3 loop: CASTTSGRNAGELFF. CDR3 in DNA: TGTGCCAGCACCACTAGCGGGAGAAACGCCGGGGAGCTGTTTTTT.